This T cell receptor beta chain originates from a study of T-cell memory formation after mild COVID-19. In TCRdb, the 5' RACE reads were re-called with MiXCR into one record per CDR3 protein. The repertoire holds hundreds of thousands of distinct CDR3 sequences, with 16% as singletons. This clonotype was recorded a few times. The CDR3 has 16 amino acids. Per the germline V gene, CDR1 is LGHNA and CDR2 is YSLEER. The V end was cut by 0 bases, the J end by 0 bases, with 12 bases between. The J gene is TRBJ2-7, the V gene TRBV4-3; either TRBD1 or TRBD2 may fit D (5 bases each). The clonotype comes from a man aged 18-30 years who had mild COVID-19 (a few samples of this study predate the infection). Cell type and time point are not known. Sequencing was performed on PBMCs or a T cell subset sorted from them (not recorded which). This CDR3 reads CASSQEEGDPSYEQYF. The CDR3 DNA sequence: TGCGCCAGCAGCCAAGAAGAAGGGGACCCCTCCTACGAGCAGTACTTC.